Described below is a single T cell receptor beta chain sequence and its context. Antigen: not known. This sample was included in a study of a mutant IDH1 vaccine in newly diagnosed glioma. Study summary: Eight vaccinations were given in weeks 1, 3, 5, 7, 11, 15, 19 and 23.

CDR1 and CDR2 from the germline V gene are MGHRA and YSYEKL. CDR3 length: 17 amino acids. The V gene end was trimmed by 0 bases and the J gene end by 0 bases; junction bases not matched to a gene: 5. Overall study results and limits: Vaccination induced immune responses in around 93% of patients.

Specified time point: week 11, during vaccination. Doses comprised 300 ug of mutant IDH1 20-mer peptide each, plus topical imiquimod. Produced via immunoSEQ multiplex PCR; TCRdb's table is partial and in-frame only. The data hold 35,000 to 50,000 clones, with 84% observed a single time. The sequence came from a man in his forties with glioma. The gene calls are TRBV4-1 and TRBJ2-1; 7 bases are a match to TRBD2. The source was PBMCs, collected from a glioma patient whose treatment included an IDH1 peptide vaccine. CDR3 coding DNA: TGCGCCAGCAGCCAAGATGGCGGGAGTCACTCCTACAATGAGCAGTTCTTC. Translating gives CASSQDGGSHSYNEQFF.